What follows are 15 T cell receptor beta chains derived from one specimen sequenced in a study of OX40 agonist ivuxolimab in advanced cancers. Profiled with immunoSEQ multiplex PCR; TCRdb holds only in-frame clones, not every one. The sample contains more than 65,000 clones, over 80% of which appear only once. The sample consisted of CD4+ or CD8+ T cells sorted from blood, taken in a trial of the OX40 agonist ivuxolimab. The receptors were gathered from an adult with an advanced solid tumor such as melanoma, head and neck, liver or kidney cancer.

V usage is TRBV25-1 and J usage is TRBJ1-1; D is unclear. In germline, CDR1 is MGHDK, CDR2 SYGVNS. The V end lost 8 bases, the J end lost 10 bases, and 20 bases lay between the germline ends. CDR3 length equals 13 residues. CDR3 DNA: TGTGCCAGCGAGGGATGGTCGAGGCCTGGAGCTTTCTTT. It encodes CASEGWSRPGAFF.

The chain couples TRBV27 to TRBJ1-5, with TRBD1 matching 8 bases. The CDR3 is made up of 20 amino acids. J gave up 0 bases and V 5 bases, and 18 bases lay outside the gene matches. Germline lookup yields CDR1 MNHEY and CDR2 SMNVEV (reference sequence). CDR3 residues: CASSLKPDRASGRSNQPQHF. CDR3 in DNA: TGTGCCAGCAGTCTAAAACCGGACAGGGCCTCAGGTCGTAGCAATCAGCCCCAGCATTTT.

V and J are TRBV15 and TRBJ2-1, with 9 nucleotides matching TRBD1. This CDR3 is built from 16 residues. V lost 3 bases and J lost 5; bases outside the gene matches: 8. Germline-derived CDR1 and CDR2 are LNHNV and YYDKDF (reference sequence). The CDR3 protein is CATSRGQGRTNNEQFF. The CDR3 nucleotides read TGTGCCACCAGCAGGGGACAGGGACGGACGAACAATGAGCAGTTCTTC.

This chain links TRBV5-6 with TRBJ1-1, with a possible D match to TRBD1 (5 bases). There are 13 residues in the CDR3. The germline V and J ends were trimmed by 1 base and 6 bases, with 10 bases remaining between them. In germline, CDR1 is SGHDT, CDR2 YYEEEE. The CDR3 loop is CASSLSGRPEAFF. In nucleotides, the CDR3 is TGTGCCAGCAGCTTGTCAGGGCGCCCTGAAGCTTTCTTT.

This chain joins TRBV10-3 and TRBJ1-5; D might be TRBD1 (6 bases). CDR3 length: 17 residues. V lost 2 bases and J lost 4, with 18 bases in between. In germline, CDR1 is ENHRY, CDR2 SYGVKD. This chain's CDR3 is CAISEPRTGQINQPQHF. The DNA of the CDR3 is TGTGCCATCAGTGAGCCCCGGACCGGACAGATAAATCAGCCCCAGCATTTT.

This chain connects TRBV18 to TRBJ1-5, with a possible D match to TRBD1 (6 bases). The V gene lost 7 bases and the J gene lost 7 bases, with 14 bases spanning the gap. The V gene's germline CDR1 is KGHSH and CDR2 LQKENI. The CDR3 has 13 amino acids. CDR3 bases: TGTGCCAGCTTACCCCTACAGGGCCAGCCCCAGCATTTT. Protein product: CASLPLQGQPQHF.

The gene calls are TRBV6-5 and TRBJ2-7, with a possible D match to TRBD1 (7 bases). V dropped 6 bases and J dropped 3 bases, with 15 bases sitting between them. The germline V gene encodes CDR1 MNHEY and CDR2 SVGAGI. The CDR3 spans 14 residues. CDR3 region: CASSPHRGGYEQYV. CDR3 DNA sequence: TGTGCCAGCAGCCCTCACAGGGGAGGCTACGAGCAGTACGTC.

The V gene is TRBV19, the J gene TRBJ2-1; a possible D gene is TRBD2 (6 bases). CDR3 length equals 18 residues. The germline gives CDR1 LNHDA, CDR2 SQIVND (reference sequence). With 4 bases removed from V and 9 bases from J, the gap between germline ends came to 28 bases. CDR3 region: CASSTRAVGGPSSGEQFF. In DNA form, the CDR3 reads TGTGCCAGTAGTACACGAGCCGTGGGGGGACCCTCCTCGGGTGAGCAGTTCTTC.

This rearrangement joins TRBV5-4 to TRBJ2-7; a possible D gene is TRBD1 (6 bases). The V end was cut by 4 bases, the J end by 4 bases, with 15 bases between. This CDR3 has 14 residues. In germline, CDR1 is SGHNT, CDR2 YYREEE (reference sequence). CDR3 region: CASSLAGVVYEQYF. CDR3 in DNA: TGTGCCAGCAGCCTAGCAGGGGTGGTTTACGAGCAGTACTTC.

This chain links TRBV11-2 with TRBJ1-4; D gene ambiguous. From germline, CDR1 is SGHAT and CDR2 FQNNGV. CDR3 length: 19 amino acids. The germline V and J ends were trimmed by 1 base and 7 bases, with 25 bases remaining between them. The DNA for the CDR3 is TGTGCCAGCAGCTTAGCCTTTGCCGGGCCCCTCGGCGCGGGTGAAAAACTGTTTTTT. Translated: CASSLAFAGPLGAGEKLFF.

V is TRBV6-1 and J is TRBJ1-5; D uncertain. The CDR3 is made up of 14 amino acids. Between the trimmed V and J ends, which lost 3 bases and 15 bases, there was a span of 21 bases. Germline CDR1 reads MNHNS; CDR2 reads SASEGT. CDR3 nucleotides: TGTGCCAGCAGTGATTACGGTAAAAGGGCCCCGGGGCATTTT. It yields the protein CASSDYGKRAPGHF.

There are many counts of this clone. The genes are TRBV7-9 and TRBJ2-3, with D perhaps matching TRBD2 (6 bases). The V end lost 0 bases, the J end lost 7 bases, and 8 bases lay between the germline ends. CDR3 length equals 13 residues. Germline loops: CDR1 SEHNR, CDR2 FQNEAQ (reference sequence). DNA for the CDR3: TGTGCCAGCAGCTTAGCGGGGGGATATACGCAGTATTTT. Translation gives CASSLAGGYTQYF.

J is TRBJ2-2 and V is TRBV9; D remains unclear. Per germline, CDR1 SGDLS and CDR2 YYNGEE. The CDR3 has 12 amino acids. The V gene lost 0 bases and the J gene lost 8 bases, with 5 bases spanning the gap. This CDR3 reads CASSVDGGELFF. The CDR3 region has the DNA TGTGCCAGCAGCGTAGACGGGGGGGAGCTGTTTTTT.

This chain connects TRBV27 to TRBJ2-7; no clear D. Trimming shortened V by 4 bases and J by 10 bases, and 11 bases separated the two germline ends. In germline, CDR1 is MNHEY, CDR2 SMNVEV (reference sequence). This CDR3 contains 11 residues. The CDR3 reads CASSYHMVQYF. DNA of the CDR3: TGTGCCAGCAGTTATCACATGGTCCAGTACTTC.

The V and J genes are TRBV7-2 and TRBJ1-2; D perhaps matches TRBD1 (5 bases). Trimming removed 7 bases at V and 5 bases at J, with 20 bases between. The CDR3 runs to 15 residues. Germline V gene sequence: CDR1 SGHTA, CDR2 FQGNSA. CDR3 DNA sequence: TGTGCCAGCACCCCTTCCGGCGGGACCTTGTATGGCTACACCTTC. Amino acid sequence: CASTPSGGTLYGYTF.